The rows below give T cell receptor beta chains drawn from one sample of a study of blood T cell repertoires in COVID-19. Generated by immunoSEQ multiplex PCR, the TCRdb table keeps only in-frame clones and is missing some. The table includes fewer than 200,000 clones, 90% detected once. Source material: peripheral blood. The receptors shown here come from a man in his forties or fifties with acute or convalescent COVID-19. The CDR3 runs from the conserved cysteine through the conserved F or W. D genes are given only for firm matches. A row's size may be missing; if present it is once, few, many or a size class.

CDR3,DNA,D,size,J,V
CASSSEPGGALNYGYTF,TGTGCCAGCAGCTCAGAGCCGGGCGGGGCGTTAAACTATGGCTACACCTTC,.,.,TRBJ1-2,TRBV7-2
CASSQNGPGELFF,TGTGCCAGCAGCCAGAATGGGCCCGGGGAGCTGTTTTTT,.,.,TRBJ2-2,TRBV7-9
CASSQVGRRYEQYF,TGTGCCAGCAGCCAAGTCGGGAGAAGGTACGAGCAGTACTTC,.,.,TRBJ2-7,TRBV3-1/TRBV3-2
CASSPTPRLAGDNEQFF,TGCGCCAGCAGCCCAACCCCGAGACTAGCGGGAGACAATGAGCAGTTCTTC,TRBD2,.,TRBJ2-1,TRBV4-1
CASSTPPGLAGGPENTDTQYF,TGTGCCAGTAGTACCCCGCCGGGACTAGCGGGAGGGCCGGAAAACACAGATACGCAGTATTTT,TRBD2,.,TRBJ2-3,TRBV19
CASCSFYQPQHF,TGTGCCAGCTGTTCTTTCTATCAGCCCCAGCATTTT,.,.,TRBJ1-5,TRBV6-2/TRBV6-3
CASSQDGTTGAKNIQYF,TGCGCCAGCAGCCAAGATGGCACCACAGGAGCCAAAAACATTCAGTACTTC,.,.,TRBJ2-4,TRBV4-1
CASSLDRATGELFF,TGTGCTAGCAGCTTGGACAGGGCAACCGGGGAGCTGTTTTTT,TRBD1,.,TRBJ2-2,TRBV7-7
CAISGGGSADGELFF,TGTGCCATCAGTGGGGGCGGGAGTGCTGACGGGGAGCTGTTTTTT,TRBD2,once,TRBJ2-2,TRBV10-3
CASSDPTTGGPTGYNSPLHF,TGTGCCAGCAGTGACCCTACGACAGGGGGCCCCACGGGTTATAATTCACCCCTCCACTTT,TRBD1,.,TRBJ1-6,TRBV6-4
CASSPPGQGGMSNQPQHF,TGTGCCAGCTCACCACCGGGACAGGGTGGCATGAGCAATCAGCCCCAGCATTTT,TRBD1,.,TRBJ1-5,TRBV18
CASSPGTGRNYGYTF,TGTGCCAGTAGCCCCGGGACAGGACGGAACTATGGCTACACCTTC,TRBD1,.,TRBJ1-2,TRBV19
CAISESGLLAYEQYF,TGTGCCATCAGTGAGTCCGGACTTTTGGCCTACGAGCAGTACTTC,.,.,TRBJ2-7,TRBV10-3
CASSIRTGELFF,TGTGCCAGTAGTATTAGAACCGGGGAGCTGTTTTTT,.,once,TRBJ2-2,TRBV19
CASSFRLAGGYEQYF,TGTGCCAGCAGTTTCCGACTAGCGGGAGGGTACGAGCAGTACTTC,TRBD2,.,TRBJ2-7,TRBV27
CASSIDRVRGYTF,TGTGCCAGTAGTATAGACAGGGTTCGTGGCTACACCTTC,.,.,TRBJ1-2,TRBV19
CASSVSGRGTNEQFF,TGTGCCAGCAGCGTAAGCGGGAGGGGTACGAATGAGCAGTTCTTC,TRBD2,.,TRBJ2-1,TRBV9
CASSFLTSVNNEQFF,TGTGCCAGCAGCTTTTTGACTAGCGTTAACAATGAGCAGTTCTTC,TRBD2,.,TRBJ2-1,TRBV7-8
CASHKAGGPKAQYF,TGTGCCAGCCACAAGGCAGGGGGCCCAAAGGCACAGTATTTT,TRBD1,.,TRBJ2-3,TRBV28
CASSPAGQGYNEQFF,TGTGCCAGCTCACCAGCCGGACAAGGCTACAATGAGCAGTTCTTC,.,.,TRBJ2-1,TRBV18
CASSLTGRGQETQYF,TGCGCCAGCAGCTTAACAGGCAGGGGGCAAGAGACCCAGTACTTC,TRBD1,once,TRBJ2-5,TRBV5-1
CASRRTGGNQPQHF,TGTGCCAGTAGGAGAACAGGGGGCAATCAGCCCCAGCATTTT,TRBD1,.,TRBJ1-5,TRBV2
CASSSGVSGTEAFF,TGTGCCAGCAGTTCAGGGGTCTCGGGGACTGAAGCTTTCTTT,.,.,TRBJ1-1,TRBV27
CASSPSGGGNNEQFF,TGTGCCAGCTCCCCGAGCGGGGGGGGTAACAATGAGCAGTTCTTC,TRBD2,.,TRBJ2-1,TRBV18
CASSSGQGSNQPQHF,TGTGCCAGCAGTTCCGGACAGGGTAGTAATCAGCCCCAGCATTTT,TRBD1,.,TRBJ1-5,TRBV6-2/TRBV6-3
CASSRDGGTSSEQYF,TGTGCCAGCAGCCGAGACGGGGGGACTAGCTCCGAGCAGTACTTC,TRBD2,few,TRBJ2-7,TRBV9
CASSRYRNTEAFF,TGTGCCAGCAGTCGCTACAGGAACACTGAAGCTTTCTTT,.,.,TRBJ1-1,TRBV28
CASSFSGGISNQPQHF,TGTGCCAGCAGCTTCTCCGGGGGGATAAGCAATCAGCCCCAGCATTTT,.,.,TRBJ1-5,TRBV7-2
CASSRGQGAADTQYF,TGCGCCAGCAGCCGAGGACAGGGGGCCGCAGATACGCAGTATTTT,TRBD1,.,TRBJ2-3,TRBV4-3
CASSIGGNSNQPQHF,TGTGCCAGCAGTATAGGGGGAAATAGCAATCAGCCCCAGCATTTT,.,.,TRBJ1-5,TRBV28
CASSPGGTGADEKLFF,TGTGCCAGCAGCCCGGGTGGGACAGGGGCGGATGAAAAACTGTTTTTT,TRBD1,.,TRBJ1-4,TRBV3-1/TRBV3-2
CASSPDAAFF,TGTGCCAGCAGTCCAGATGCAGCTTTCTTT,.,.,TRBJ1-1,TRBV6-6
CASSPDTNYGYTF,TGTGCCAGCTCACCAGACACCAACTATGGCTACACCTTC,.,.,TRBJ1-2,TRBV18
CASSFQGASGDTQYF,TGCGCCAGCAGCTTCCAGGGGGCGAGCGGGGATACGCAGTATTTT,TRBD1,.,TRBJ2-3,TRBV5-1
CASSRTSGGLRTDTQYF,TGTGCCAGCAGCAGGACTAGCGGGGGTTTACGGACAGATACGCAGTATTTT,TRBD2,once,TRBJ2-3,TRBV28
CASSLSGRAYEQYF,TGTGCCAGCAGCCTTAGCGGGAGGGCCTACGAGCAGTACTTC,TRBD2,.,TRBJ2-7,TRBV4-2
CSVEAGLAGVTGELFF,TGCAGCGTTGAAGCTGGTCTAGCGGGAGTCACCGGGGAGCTGTTTTTT,TRBD2,.,TRBJ2-2,TRBV29-1
CAISEELAVYNEQFF,TGTGCCATCAGTGAAGAACTAGCGGTCTACAATGAGCAGTTCTTC,TRBD2,once,TRBJ2-1,TRBV10-3
CAFGRGRETQYF,TGTGCCTTTGGCAGGGGGCGAGAGACCCAGTACTTC,TRBD1,.,TRBJ2-5,TRBV30
CASSMGQALEAFF,TGTGCCAGCAGCATGGGACAGGCCCTTGAAGCTTTCTTT,TRBD1,.,TRBJ1-1,TRBV7-6
CASNPLTGGNLGDTQYF,TGCGCCAGCAACCCTCTGACAGGGGGGAATTTAGGGGATACGCAGTATTTT,TRBD1,few,TRBJ2-3,TRBV5-1
CASSERQGTPLHF,TGTGCCAGCAGTGAAAGACAGGGGACACCCCTCCACTTT,TRBD1,.,TRBJ1-6,TRBV6-1
CASSVFGMPKDEQFF,TGTGCCAGCAGTGTATTCGGGATGCCGAAGGATGAGCAGTTCTTC,.,.,TRBJ2-1,TRBV25-1
CASSWASGSSYNEQFF,TGTGCCAGCAGCTGGGCTAGCGGGAGCTCCTACAATGAGCAGTTCTTC,TRBD2,.,TRBJ2-1,TRBV7-2
CASSSPGGGYTEAFF,TGTGCCAGCAGTTCACCCGGTGGGGGGTACACTGAAGCTTTCTTT,.,.,TRBJ1-1,TRBV28
CASSLVGRANTGELFF,TGTGCCAGCAGCTTGGTCGGCAGGGCGAACACCGGGGAGCTGTTTTTT,.,.,TRBJ2-2,TRBV5-6
CASSLEVGGNIFQPQHF,TGTGCCAGCAGCTTAGAGGTTGGAGGGAATATCTTCCAGCCCCAGCATTTT,.,.,TRBJ1-5,TRBV7-9
CASSDPGQGVSGELFF,TGTGCCAGCAGTGATCCGGGACAGGGTGTTTCCGGGGAGCTGTTTTTT,TRBD1,.,TRBJ2-2,TRBV28
CASSIGGGQPQHF,TGTGCCAGTAGTATAGGGGGGGGCCAGCCCCAGCATTTT,.,once,TRBJ1-5,TRBV19
CSVETDSYEQYF,TGCAGCGTTGAAACTGACTCCTACGAGCAGTACTTC,.,.,TRBJ2-7,TRBV29-1
CASSRRGGQGFLDEQYF,TGTGCCAGCAGTAGGAGGGGAGGACAGGGCTTTTTAGACGAGCAGTACTTC,TRBD1,.,TRBJ2-7,TRBV25-1
CASSLLGLNTGELFF,TGTGCCAGCAGCTTACTTGGCCTGAACACCGGGGAGCTGTTTTTT,.,.,TRBJ2-2,TRBV7-6
CASSQDGTGGPQHF,TGTGCCAGCAGCCAAGATGGGACAGGGGGCCCCCAGCATTTT,TRBD1,.,TRBJ1-5,TRBV3-1/TRBV3-2
CASSFLAGGTYEQYF,TGTGCCAGCAGTTTTTTGGCGGGAGGGACCTACGAGCAGTACTTC,TRBD2,.,TRBJ2-7,TRBV27
CASSLGGPGELFF,TGTGCCAGCAGCTTAGGGGGGCCCGGGGAGCTGTTTTTT,.,once,TRBJ2-2,TRBV11-1